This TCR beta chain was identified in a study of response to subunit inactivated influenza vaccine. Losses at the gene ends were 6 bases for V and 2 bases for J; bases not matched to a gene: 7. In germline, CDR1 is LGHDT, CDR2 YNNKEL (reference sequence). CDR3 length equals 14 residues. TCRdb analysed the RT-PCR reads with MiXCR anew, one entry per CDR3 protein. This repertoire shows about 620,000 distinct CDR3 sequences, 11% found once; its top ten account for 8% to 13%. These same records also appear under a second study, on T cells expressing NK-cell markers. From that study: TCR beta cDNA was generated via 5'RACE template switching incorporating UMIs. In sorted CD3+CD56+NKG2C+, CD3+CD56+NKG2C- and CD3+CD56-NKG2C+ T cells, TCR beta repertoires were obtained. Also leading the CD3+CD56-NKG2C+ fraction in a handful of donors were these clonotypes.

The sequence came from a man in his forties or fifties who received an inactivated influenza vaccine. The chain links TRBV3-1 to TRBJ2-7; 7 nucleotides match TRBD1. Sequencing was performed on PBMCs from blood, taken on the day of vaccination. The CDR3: CASSMNRGPYEQYF. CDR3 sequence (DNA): TGTGCCAGCAGTATGAACAGGGGTCCCTACGAGCAGTACTTC.